The next 14 T cell receptor beta chains were all read from a single sample in a study of graft-versus-host responses after intestinal transplantation. The assay was immunoSEQ multiplex PCR, and TCRdb's table has in-frame clones only and misses some. Here the sample spans tens of thousands of clones, roughly 90% being singletons. Their recognized antigens are unknown. The material was unstimulated CD8+ T cells sorted from spleen or lymph node cells, obtained before transplant. All receptors derive from a human donor who was the organ donor for an intestinal transplant.

For this clone: At the DNA level, this CDR3 is encoded by other sequences in the same sample as well. The rearrangement uses TRBV4-2 and TRBJ2-7, with 7 positions matching TRBD2. The CDR3 is 14 residues long. Germline values: CDR1 LGHNA, CDR2 YNFKEQ. J gave up 5 bases and V 8 bases, and 12 bases lay outside the gene matches. CDR3 loop: CASLPGGFLHEQYV. CDR3 in DNA: TGTGCCAGCCTGCCCGGGGGGTTTCTCCACGAGCAGTACGTC.

V and J are TRBV4-3 and TRBJ2-2; D is unresolved. V lost 1 base, J lost 0 bases, and 9 bases lay in between. CDR1 is LGHNA, CDR2 YSLEER, per germline. The CDR3 length is 16 residues. CDR3 protein: CASSQGGITNTGELFF. The CDR3 coding sequence is TGCGCCAGCAGCCAAGGTGGCATTACGAACACCGGGGAGCTGTTTTTT.

This chain links TRBV7-9 with TRBJ2-3; TRBD1 matches 8 bases. Germline V gene lookup returns CDR1 SEHNR and CDR2 FQNEAQ (reference sequence). V trimming: 6 bases; J trimming: 2 bases; junction bases outside the gene matches: 4. The CDR3 sequence is 14 residues long. CDR3 nucleotides: TGTGCCAGCAGACCGGGACAGGACACAGATACGCAGTATTTT. Translated, it gives CASRPGQDTDTQYF.

The rearrangement joins TRBV7-2 to TRBJ2-2; perhaps TRBD2 as D (7 bases). V gave up 5 bases and J gave up 0 bases, with 16 bases separating them. Per germline, CDR1 SGHTA and CDR2 FQGNSA. CDR3 length: 17 amino acids. The CDR3 is CASSRGGVGTNTGELFF. The CDR3 DNA is TGTGCCAGCAGCCGAGGGGGGGTGGGAACGAACACCGGGGAGCTGTTTTTT.

V and J are TRBV7-2 and TRBJ2-3, with 7 bases aligning to TRBD2. This CDR3 region has 14 residues. The germline V gene has CDR1 SGHTA and CDR2 FQGNSA. V shed 5 bases, J shed 7 bases, and the junction held 9 bases outside the gene matches. The CDR3 sequence is CASSEGPGGYTQYF. CDR3 nucleotides: TGTGCCAGCAGCGAGGGCCCGGGGGGATATACGCAGTATTTT.

This CDR3 reads CASSYGTVNTEAFF. The CDR3, as DNA: TGTGCCAGCAGTTACGGGACAGTGAACACTGAAGCTTTCTTT. This chain uses TRBV6-6 with TRBJ1-1; 7 bases match TRBD1. Germline CDR1 MNHNY, CDR2 SVGAGI (reference sequence). The V gene end was trimmed by 2 bases and the J gene end by 0 bases; junction bases not matched to a gene: 0. This CDR3 is 14 amino acids long.

The CDR3, as DNA: TGTGCCAGCAGCTTGCCGGGACAGCCAATCGACACTGAAGCTTTCTTT. Its translation: CASSLPGQPIDTEAFF. The rearrangement joins TRBV7-2 to TRBJ1-1; TRBD1 matches 7 bases. CDR1 and CDR2 (germline): SGHTA, FQGNSA. The CDR3 has 16 residues. With V trimmed by 3 bases and J by 3 bases, 10 bases remained unmatched. The whole variable domain, filled in from reference TRBV7-2 and TRBJ1-1, reads GAGVSQSPSNKVTEKGKDVELRCDPISGHTALYWYRQSLGQGLEFLIYFQGNSAPDKSGLPSDRFSAERTGGSVSTLTIQRTQQEDSAVYLCASSLPGQPIDTEAFFGQGTRLTVV.

The chain combines TRBV6-1 with TRBJ2-7, with 7 nucleotides matching TRBD2. V shed 1 base and J 0 bases; nucleotides not matched to a gene: 3. The CDR3 extends over 15 amino acids. The germline V gene has CDR1 MNHNS and CDR2 SASEGT. CDR3 amino acids: CASSEGDYVSYEQYV. CDR3 DNA: TGTGCCAGCAGTGAAGGGGACTATGTCTCCTACGAGCAGTACGTC.

This clone was observed once. The V gene is TRBV11-1, the J gene TRBJ1-4; D gene uncertain. Germline V gives CDR1 SGHAT, CDR2 FQDESV (reference sequence). The CDR3 sequence is 15 residues long. V was clipped by 4 bases and J by 8 bases, with 17 bases between them. This chain's CDR3 is CASSYHGSSGEKLFF. The CDR3 DNA follows: TGTGCCAGCAGCTATCACGGGAGCTCGGGGGAAAAACTGTTTTTT.

Here the CDR3 DNA reads TGTGCCAGCAGCGCGGGACTAGCGGGGTTCTACGAGCAGTACGTC. Encoded protein: CASSAGLAGFYEQYV. The J gene is TRBJ2-7, the V gene TRBV28, with 13 positions matching TRBD2. The CDR3 runs 15 residues. V was pared by 6 bases and J by 3 bases, with 5 bases of the junction left unmatched. In germline, CDR1 is MDHEN, CDR2 SYDVKM.

This chain connects TRBV29-1 to TRBJ1-1; D is unclear. Trimming shortened V by 7 bases and J by 3 bases, and 15 bases separated the two germline ends. CDR3 length: 13 residues. Germline CDR1 SQVTM, CDR2 ANQGSEA. Here the CDR3 DNA reads TGCAGCGCGTATCTGTCGAGGGACACTGAAGCTTTCTTT. Its protein is CSAYLSRDTEAFF.

Remarks on this clone: Likely a read error: the CDR3 ends without its conserved phenylalanine or tryptophan. The chain is built from TRBV13 and TRBJ2-2; TRBD2 might be the D (5 bases). Germline V gene lookup returns CDR1 PRHDT and CDR2 FYEKMQ (reference sequence). This CDR3 comprises 13 residues. Deletions cut 3 bases from V and 7 bases from J, with 9 bases between. CDR3 bases: TGTGCCAGCAGCTTTGAGGAGGACGGGGAGCTGTTTTCT. Protein product: CASSFEEDGELFS.

This clone was seen just once. The gene calls are TRBV10-2 and TRBJ2-6; D is unclear. CDR1 is WSHSY, CDR2 SAAADI, per germline. Trimming took 5 bases from V and 5 from J, leaving 19 bases between them. There are 17 residues in the CDR3. CDR3 in DNA: TGCGCCAGCAGTCACTACGGCACTCAAAGTCGGGCCAACGTCCTGACTTTC. Translating it yields CASSHYGTQSRANVLTF.

CDR3 sequence (DNA): TGTGCCAGCAGCTTTTCCGGTGGGGGGGGCAGAACTGAAGCTTTCTTT. It translates to CASSFSGGGGRTEAFF. The J gene is TRBJ1-1, the V gene TRBV7-6, with D perhaps TRBD1 (6 bases). The germline V gene encodes CDR1 SGHVS and CDR2 FNYEAQ. Trimming cost V 3 bases and J 5 bases, with 19 bases left between them. The CDR3 loop spans 16 amino acids.